The following is a T cell receptor beta chain sequence with its context. Its matching antigen is unknown. The data originate from a study of OX40 agonist ivuxolimab in advanced cancers. Study summary: Patients undergoing dose escalation presented with hepatocellular carcinoma, melanoma, renal cell or head and neck cancer. Patients with prior anti-PD-1, anti-PD-L1 or anti-CTLA-4 therapy were eligible; roughly 41% had some.

Overall study results and limits: CD8+ T cells averaged more expanded clones than CD4+. Low clonal expansion, among the lowest seen, marked partial responders at 0.1-3.0 mg/kg.

Generated by immunoSEQ multiplex PCR, the TCRdb table keeps only in-frame clones and is missing some. The sample includes tens of thousands of clones, roughly 84% of them seen just once. Looked up from germline, CDR1 is MRHNA and CDR2 is SNTAGT. The trim removed 4 bases at V and 4 bases at J, leaving 2 bases unmatched. The CDR3 consists of 14 residues. The sample in question was CD4+ or CD8+ T cells sorted from blood, obtained in a trial of the OX40 agonist ivuxolimab. The chain employs TRBV6-4 and TRBJ2-2; 8 bases line up with TRBD1. The origin of this receptor is an adult with an advanced solid tumor such as melanoma, head and neck, liver or kidney cancer. This CDR3 is CASSVTGGTGELFF. CDR3 in DNA: TGTGCCAGCAGTGTTACAGGGGGCACCGGGGAGCTGTTTTTT.